The 28 T cell receptor beta chains below all came from one sample that was sequenced in a study of blood T cell repertoires in COVID-19. Generated by immunoSEQ multiplex PCR, the TCRdb table keeps only in-frame clones and is missing some. Among around 230,000 clones listed, about nine tenths were seen once. The sequenced sample was PBMCs or T cells enriched from blood (not recorded which). The receptors were gathered from a woman aged 40 to 50 with acute COVID-19.

The chain joins TRBV2 to TRBJ1-4, with TRBD1 matching 8 bases. The V gene end was trimmed by 6 bases and the J gene end by 4 bases; junction bases not matched to a gene: 4. Germline V gene data show CDR1 as SNHLY and CDR2 as FYNNEI. The CDR3 extends over 14 amino acids. The CDR3 coding sequence is TGTGCCAGCAGATGGACAGGGTATAATGAAAAACTGTTTTTT. This codes for CASRWTGYNEKLFF.

This chain joins TRBV12-5 and TRBJ2-7; 8 bases are shared with TRBD1. The CDR3 is made up of 15 amino acids. Germline V gene lookup returns CDR1 LGHNT and CDR2 FRNRAP. V was pared by 1 base and J by 6 bases, with 8 bases of the junction left unmatched. The DNA of the CDR3 is TGTGCTAGTGGTTTGGCCCGGGACAGGCTTCGCGAGCAGTACTTC. Amino acids: CASGLARDRLREQYF.

The chain uses TRBV5-1 and TRBJ2-1; 12 positions agree with TRBD2. Trimming at V came to 4 bases and at J to 3 bases, leaving 8 bases not matched to a gene. There are 17 residues in the CDR3. Germline V gives CDR1 SGHRS, CDR2 YFSETQ. The CDR3 coding sequence is TGCGCCAGCAGCCTAGCGGGAGGGTCCCCCTTCTACAATGAGCAGTTCTTC. It translates to CASSLAGGSPFYNEQFF.

The chain links TRBV6-6 to TRBJ2-7; the D gene is possibly TRBD1 (5 bases). This CDR3 is built from 15 residues. Deletions cut 5 bases from V and 3 bases from J, with 17 bases between. Germline-derived CDR1 and CDR2 are MNHNY and SVGAGI (reference sequence). The CDR3 here is CASSADRRGRYEQYF. The CDR3, as DNA: TGTGCCAGCAGTGCCGATAGAAGGGGTCGCTACGAGCAGTACTTC.

The chain joins TRBV24-1 to TRBJ1-1, with a weak D call TRBD1 (5 bases). V was trimmed by 7 bases and J by 1 base, leaving 9 bases between them. Germline values: CDR1 KGHDR, CDR2 SFDVKD. The CDR3 runs 13 residues. The CDR3 bases are TGTGCCACCAGCGCACAGGAGAACACTGAAGCTTTCTTT. This translates into CATSAQENTEAFF.

This clone has just one count. The chain couples TRBV6-1 to TRBJ2-7; TRBD1 agrees at 7 bases. The CDR3 contains 17 residues. Trimming took 1 base from V and 5 from J; bases not matched to a gene: 14. Germline V lookup: CDR1 MNHNS, CDR2 SASEGT. The CDR3 sequence is CASSEGMVYRGRNEQYV. CDR3 in DNA: TGTGCCAGCAGTGAAGGGATGGTGTACAGGGGTCGCAACGAGCAGTACGTC.

This clone was seen a single time. V usage is TRBV6-2 or TRBV6-3 and J usage is TRBJ2-3, with 8 bases lining up with TRBD2. The CDR3 length is 15 residues. Trimming at V came to 4 bases and at J to 4 bases, leaving 7 bases not matched to a gene. CDR1 is MNHEY, CDR2 SVGEGT, per germline. CDR3 bases: TGTGCCAGCAGTTCCTTCGGGGGGGGGCCAGATACGCAGTATTTT. Its translation: CASSSFGGGPDTQYF.

The chain has TRBV13 and TRBJ2-5, with D possibly TRBD2 on 6 matching bases. V was pared by 7 bases and J by 5 bases, with 17 bases between. Germline lookup yields CDR1 PRHDT and CDR2 FYEKMQ (reference sequence). The CDR3 spans 14 residues. This CDR3 is CASNLNGGLETQYF. CDR3 coding DNA: TGTGCCAGCAATCTTAACGGGGGTTTGGAGACCCAGTACTTC.

The chain uses TRBV6-6 and TRBJ1-2, with TRBD1 identical over 7 bases. V shed 0 bases, J shed 3 bases, and the junction held 4 bases outside the gene matches. Germline CDR1 is MNHNY and CDR2 is SVGAGI (reference sequence). CDR3 length equals 15 residues. The CDR3 protein is CASSYSNRGDYGYTF. In DNA, the CDR3 is TGTGCCAGCAGTTACTCGAACAGGGGAGACTATGGCTACACCTTC.

This clone was observed a single time. The chain couples TRBV7-2 to TRBJ1-2; possible D gene TRBD1, 6 bases. V was pared by 5 bases and J by 8 bases, with 15 bases between. Per germline, CDR1 SGHTA and CDR2 FQGNSA. The CDR3 extends over 13 amino acids. The CDR3 nucleotides read TGTGCCAGCAGCCCAGTACAGGGAGTGGGCTACACCTTC. Its protein is CASSPVQGVGYTF.

The chain couples TRBV6-5 to TRBJ2-7; TRBD1 aligns across 7 bases. After removal of 4 bases from V and 6 bases from J, the junction contained 3 bases not matched to a gene. The V gene's germline CDR1 is MNHEY and CDR2 SVGAGI. The CDR3 has 12 residues. CDR3 DNA: TGTGCCAGCAGTTGGTCAGGGGGCGAGCAGTACTTC. Translated: CASSWSGGEQYF.

This chain uses TRBV7-2 with TRBJ1-3, with D unresolved. The CDR3 is made up of 15 amino acids. Germline V lookup: CDR1 SGHTA, CDR2 FQGNSA. V was pared by 2 bases and J by 0 bases, with 8 bases between. This CDR3 reads CASSLQAHSGNTIYF. The CDR3 nucleotides are TGTGCCAGCAGCTTACAGGCCCACTCTGGAAACACCATATATTTT. The complete variable domain, with remaining parts taken from reference TRBV7-2 and TRBJ1-3, reads GAGVSQSPSNKVTEKGKDVELRCDPISGHTALYWYRQSLGQGLEFLIYFQGNSAPDKSGLPSDRFSAERTGGSVSTLTIQRTQQEDSAVYLCASSLQAHSGNTIYFGEGSWLTVV.

The chain recombines TRBV18 with TRBJ1-2; a weak D match, TRBD1 (6 bases). V was clipped by 1 base and J by 0 bases, with 9 bases between them. This CDR3 is 15 amino acids long. The germline V gene has CDR1 KGHSH and CDR2 LQKENI. The CDR3 protein is CASSPRDNPNYGYTF. As DNA, the CDR3 is TGTGCCAGCTCACCACGGGACAACCCTAACTATGGCTACACCTTC.

In this sample, this clone turned up a few times. This chain connects TRBV4-2 to TRBJ2-2, with 8 bases aligning to TRBD2. Trimming removed 4 bases from V and 2 bases from J; junction bases left unmatched: 3. The germline gives CDR1 LGHNA, CDR2 YNFKEQ. The CDR3 length is 15 residues. The CDR3 is CASSPGGGNTGELFF. The CDR3 DNA follows: TGTGCCAGCAGCCCGGGGGGGGGAAACACCGGGGAGCTGTTTTTT.

This chain connects TRBV4-3 to TRBJ2-2; D is uncertain. The CDR3 extends over 16 amino acids. Germline CDR1 reads LGHNA; CDR2 reads YSLEER. The V and J ends lost 0 bases and 4 bases respectively, with 12 bases between them. CDR3 amino acids: CASSQDRSASTGELFF. Written as DNA, the CDR3 is TGCGCCAGCAGCCAAGATAGGAGCGCTAGCACCGGGGAGCTGTTTTTT.

This chain connects TRBV15 to TRBJ2-1; 7 nucleotides line up with TRBD2. Unmatched junction bases numbered 11, after V lost 3 bases and J lost 9 bases. The CDR3 extends over 15 amino acids. The germline V gene has CDR1 LNHNV and CDR2 YYDKDF (reference sequence). The CDR3 spells CATSRELTSDPEQFF. The CDR3 bases are TGTGCCACCAGCAGGGAACTCACTAGCGACCCTGAGCAGTTCTTC.

The V gene is TRBV15, the J gene TRBJ1-1, with D uncertain. The germline V gene has CDR1 LNHNV and CDR2 YYDKDF (reference sequence). V was shortened by 0 bases and J by 1 base, with 6 bases between the two germline ends. The CDR3 contains 14 residues. This CDR3 is CATSRDFGNTEAFF. CDR3 bases: TGTGCCACCAGCAGAGATTTCGGGAACACTGAAGCTTTCTTT.

This clone has just one count. This chain uses TRBV7-2 with TRBJ2-2; D perhaps matches TRBD1 (5 bases). The CDR3 has 13 amino acids. Trimming removed 5 bases at V and 5 bases at J, with 9 bases between. Looked up from germline, CDR1 is SGHTA and CDR2 is FQGNSA. The CDR3 loop is CASSPPGTGELFF. The CDR3 coding sequence is TGTGCCAGCAGCCCTCCAGGGACCGGGGAGCTGTTTTTT.

This chain uses TRBV5-1 with TRBJ1-1; possible D gene TRBD1, 6 bases. Germline assignment: CDR1 SGHRS and CDR2 YFSETQ. The CDR3 sequence is 16 residues long. V was trimmed by 5 bases and J by 6 bases, leaving 23 bases between them. As DNA, the CDR3 is TGCGCCAGCAGAGGTTCAGGGGCTCTGGACGTCGCTGAAGCTTTCTTT. Protein: CASRGSGALDVAEAFF.

Concerning this clone: Other DNA sequences in this specimen translate into the identical CDR3. The V gene is TRBV5-1, the J gene TRBJ1-3; D gene unclear. The CDR3 spans 13 residues. V gave up 0 bases and J gave up 4 bases, with 5 bases separating them. CDR1 and CDR2 from the germline V gene are SGHRS and YFSETQ. The CDR3 DNA follows: TGCGCCAGCAGCTTGGACGGGGGAAACACCATATATTTT. Its translation is CASSLDGGNTIYF.

The rearrangement joins TRBV5-1 to TRBJ1-2, with D tentatively TRBD1 (5 bases). Trimming took off 3 bases at V and 0 bases at J, with 18 bases between the two ends. The CDR3 is 17 amino acids. Germline lookup yields CDR1 SGHRS and CDR2 YFSETQ. This CDR3 reads CASSWGTGGPTNYGYTF. The CDR3 DNA follows: TGCGCCAGCAGCTGGGGTACGGGGGGTCCGACTAACTATGGCTACACCTTC.

The chain recombines TRBV24-1 with TRBJ2-7; no definite D call. The CDR3 is 16 amino acids. CDR1 is KGHDR, CDR2 SFDVKD, per germline. Trimming took off 3 bases at V and 1 base at J, with 15 bases between the two ends. As DNA, the CDR3 is TGTGCCACCAGTGATCCCGACACGAAACTTTCCTACGAGCAGTACGTC. This codes for CATSDPDTKLSYEQYV.

This chain uses TRBV27 with TRBJ2-2; maybe TRBD2 (6 bases). Trimming removed 9 bases from V and 2 bases from J, with 13 bases in between. The V gene's germline CDR1 is MNHEY and CDR2 SMNVEV (reference sequence). The CDR3 length is 14 residues. CDR3 in DNA: TGTGCCAGTAGCGGAGGCCTCAACACCGGGGAGCTGTTTTTT. This sequence encodes CASSGGLNTGELFF.

V is TRBV9 and J is TRBJ1-5; no clear D. Trimming removed 4 bases at V and 0 bases at J, with 8 bases between. The CDR3 length is 14 residues. Looked up from germline, CDR1 is SGDLS and CDR2 is YYNGEE. CDR3 sequence reads: CASSTTDSNQPQHF. CDR3 coding DNA: TGTGCCAGCAGCACCACTGATAGCAATCAGCCCCAGCATTTT.

CDR3 nucleotide sequence: TGTGCCAGCAGCGTAGCTTCGGGTAGCGGGGACTTCCAAGAGACCCAGTACTTC. Translation gives CASSVASGSGDFQETQYF. V usage is TRBV9 and J usage is TRBJ2-5, with 8 nucleotides matching TRBD2. CDR1 is SGDLS and CDR2 is YYNGEE in the germline V gene. There are 18 residues in the CDR3. Trimming took 0 bases from V and 1 from J; bases not matched to a gene: 11.

V and J are TRBV5-4 and TRBJ2-1; 7 bases map to TRBD2. Losses at the gene ends were 4 bases for V and 9 bases for J; bases not matched to a gene: 16. Germline V gene lookup returns CDR1 SGHNT and CDR2 YYREEE (reference sequence). CDR3 length: 16 amino acids. The CDR3 coding sequence is TGTGCCAGCAGCCCCGTGGGAGCGGGGCCTCGCGGTGAGCAGTTCTTC. Protein: CASSPVGAGPRGEQFF. Drawing the rest from reference TRBV5-4 and TRBJ2-1, the complete variable domain is ETGVTQSPTHLIKTRGQQVTLRCSSQSGHNTVSWYQQALGQGPQFIFQYYREEENGRGNFPPRFSGLQFPNYSSELNVNALELDDSALYLCASSPVGAGPRGEQFFGPGTRLTVL.

J is TRBJ2-1 and V is TRBV11-2; TRBD2 matches at 14 bases. The CDR3 length is 16 residues. Germline CDR1 and CDR2: SGHAT and FQNNGV. Losses at the gene ends were 4 bases for V and 7 bases for J; bases not matched to a gene: 6. In DNA form, the CDR3 reads TGTGCCAGCAGCTCTCGGACTAGCGGGGGGTGGAATGAGCAGTTCTTC. It yields the protein CASSSRTSGGWNEQFF.

The V and J genes are TRBV5-6 and TRBJ1-1, with D unclear. CDR3 length: 14 residues. Trimming left V 0 bases short and J 1 base short, with 7 bases between. The germline CDR1 and CDR2 sequences are SGHDT and YYEEEE. The CDR3 is CASSLARGNTEAFF. The CDR3 nucleotides read TGTGCCAGCAGCTTGGCTCGGGGGAACACTGAAGCTTTCTTT.